Listed below are T cell receptor beta chains from one sample, sequenced in a study of breast tumors, draining lymph nodes, adjacent tissues. TCRdb reanalysed the multiplex PCR reads using MiXCR and keeps one entry per CDR3 protein. Of about 180,000 distinct CDR3 sequences listed, roughly 30% are singletons. The sequencing sample was made of axillary lymph node tissue. The receptors derive from a female donor with breast cancer. Some clones in this sample may be carry-over from other donors' samples. Each CDR3 is given without its conserved first and last residue. Fields, in order: D gene, V gene, CDR3 protein. The D gene is left open where the match is weak.

d_gene: -
v_gene: TRBV7-9
CDR3aa: ASSNRPPVGNEQFGELF

d_gene: -
v_gene: TRBV6-4
CDR3aa: AFPGANVLT

d_gene: -
v_gene: TRBV7-3
CDR3aa: ASSLTSQAWVREQF

d_gene: TRBD1
v_gene: TRBV11-3
CDR3aa: VSSHRNRQGPSYEQY

d_gene: -
v_gene: TRBV11-2
CDR3aa: ASSPTPRGDGYT

d_gene: -
v_gene: TRBV16
CDR3aa: ASTAPPGSAHHRYGYT

d_gene: TRBD2
v_gene: TRBV7-8
CDR3aa: ASSLGRREGRGDTQY

d_gene: TRBD2
v_gene: TRBV30
CDR3aa: AWRVQGLAEQY

d_gene: TRBD1
v_gene: TRBV5-6
CDR3aa: ASSDLQGVSDSPLH

d_gene: TRBD1
v_gene: TRBV7-9
CDR3aa: ASSFSLPGQKTGNTLY

d_gene: -
v_gene: TRBV2
CDR3aa: ASSWQTDTQY

d_gene: -
v_gene: TRBV7-9
CDR3aa: ASSSGWAGNTIY

d_gene: TRBD1
v_gene: TRBV20-1
CDR3aa: SAPVRGQGVRTNTGELF

d_gene: -
v_gene: TRBV7-2
CDR3aa: ASSPNPRNTEAF

d_gene: -
v_gene: TRBV2
CDR3aa: ASSEGGGFYGYT

d_gene: TRBD1
v_gene: TRBV29-1
CDR3aa: SANRGGLNTGELF

d_gene: -
v_gene: TRBV11-2
CDR3aa: ASSPPCGPLH

d_gene: -
v_gene: TRBV10-3
CDR3aa: AISVRGSGYT

d_gene: -
v_gene: TRBV6-2/TRBV6-3
CDR3aa: ASSPAGASTYEQY

d_gene: -
v_gene: TRBV20-1
CDR3aa: SARTVHSTDTQY

d_gene: TRBD2
v_gene: TRBV29-1
CDR3aa: SVPAGGYNEQF

d_gene: -
v_gene: TRBV2
CDR3aa: ASREGLRYEQYFGPGDRTQH

d_gene: TRBD2
v_gene: TRBV11-2
CDR3aa: ASSLLAAVRETQY

d_gene: TRBD2
v_gene: TRBV7-8
CDR3aa: ASSLEGSGRAADTQY

d_gene: TRBD1
v_gene: TRBV5-1
CDR3aa: ASSSGTGFNTGELF

d_gene: -
v_gene: TRBV13
CDR3aa: ASSLAVGDTQY

d_gene: TRBD1
v_gene: TRBV29-1
CDR3aa: SVGTGFAEQY

d_gene: TRBD1
v_gene: TRBV4-1
CDR3aa: ASSPSPPGQRTYNEQF

d_gene: -
v_gene: TRBV6-2/TRBV6-3
CDR3aa: ASRFGDSYNEQF

d_gene: TRBD2
v_gene: TRBV5-8
CDR3aa: ASSLDGGSLRTDTQY

d_gene: -
v_gene: TRBV6-5
CDR3aa: ASSPSSAVYNEQF

d_gene: -
v_gene: TRBV6-4
CDR3aa: ASSEHGGVSTETF

d_gene: TRBD2
v_gene: TRBV4-1
CDR3aa: ASSQRLAANTGELF

d_gene: TRBD2
v_gene: TRBV7-3
CDR3aa: APKRDYGNNEQF

d_gene: -
v_gene: TRBV6-6
CDR3aa: ASSKDPLGANVLT

d_gene: TRBD2
v_gene: TRBV7-3
CDR3aa: ASSLGASGGGETQY

d_gene: -
v_gene: TRBV29-1
CDR3aa: SAAGQDPYEQY

d_gene: -
v_gene: TRBV11-3
CDR3aa: ASSPRLGEAF

d_gene: -
v_gene: TRBV7-9
CDR3aa: ASSRSTTGYEQY

d_gene: -
v_gene: TRBV27
CDR3aa: ASSFEGYNSPLH

d_gene: TRBD2
v_gene: TRBV7-9
CDR3aa: ASSAPTSGSSYNEQF

d_gene: TRBD1
v_gene: TRBV3-1
CDR3aa: ASSHGTGKGYGYT

d_gene: -
v_gene: TRBV6-1
CDR3aa: ASSGTFGGNQPQH

d_gene: TRBD1
v_gene: TRBV10-3
CDR3aa: ALGTGGSNEQF

d_gene: -
v_gene: TRBV27
CDR3aa: ASKARGYEKLF

d_gene: -
v_gene: TRBV6-1
CDR3aa: ASSETPSSYNEQS

d_gene: TRBD1
v_gene: TRBV5-6
CDR3aa: ASSTWDSLLGETQY

d_gene: -
v_gene: TRBV14
CDR3aa: ASSQDRLHQETQY

d_gene: -
v_gene: TRBV5-8
CDR3aa: ASSTPTALSGANVLT

d_gene: -
v_gene: TRBV7-3
CDR3aa: ASSPGGDTNTGELF

d_gene: -
v_gene: TRBV20-1
CDR3aa: SAYPNGVNTEAF